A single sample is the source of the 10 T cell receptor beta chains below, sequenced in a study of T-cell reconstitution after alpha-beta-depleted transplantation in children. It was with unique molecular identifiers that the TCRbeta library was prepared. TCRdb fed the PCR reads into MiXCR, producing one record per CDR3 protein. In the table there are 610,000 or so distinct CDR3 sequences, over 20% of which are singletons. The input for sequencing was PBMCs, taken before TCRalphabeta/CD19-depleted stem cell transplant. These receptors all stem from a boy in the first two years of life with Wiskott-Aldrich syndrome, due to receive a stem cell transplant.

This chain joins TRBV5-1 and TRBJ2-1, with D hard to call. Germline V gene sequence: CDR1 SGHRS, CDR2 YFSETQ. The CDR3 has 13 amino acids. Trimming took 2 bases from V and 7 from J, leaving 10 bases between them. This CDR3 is CASSFNWPNEQFF. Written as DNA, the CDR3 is TGCGCCAGCAGCTTTAATTGGCCAAATGAGCAGTTCTTC.

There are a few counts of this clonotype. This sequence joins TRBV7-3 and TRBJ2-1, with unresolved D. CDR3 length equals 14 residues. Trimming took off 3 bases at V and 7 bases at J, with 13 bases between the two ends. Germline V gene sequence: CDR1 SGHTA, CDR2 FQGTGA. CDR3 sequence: CASSLQWGGNEQFF. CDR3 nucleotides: TGTGCCAGCAGCTTGCAGTGGGGTGGAAATGAGCAGTTCTTC.

The CDR3 is CAMATTDTQYF. DNA of the CDR3: TGTGCCATGGCTACCACAGATACGCAGTATTTT. This chain connects TRBV10-3 to TRBJ2-3; D remains unclear. Germline V lookup: CDR1 ENHRY, CDR2 SYGVKD. This CDR3 is built from 11 residues. Trimming removed 9 bases from V and 2 bases from J, with 6 bases in between.

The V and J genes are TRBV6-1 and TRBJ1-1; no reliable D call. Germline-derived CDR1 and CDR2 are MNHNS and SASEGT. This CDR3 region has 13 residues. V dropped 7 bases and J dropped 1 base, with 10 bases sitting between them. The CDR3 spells CASTKGWNTEAFF. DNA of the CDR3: TGTGCCAGCACCAAAGGGTGGAACACTGAAGCTTTCTTT.

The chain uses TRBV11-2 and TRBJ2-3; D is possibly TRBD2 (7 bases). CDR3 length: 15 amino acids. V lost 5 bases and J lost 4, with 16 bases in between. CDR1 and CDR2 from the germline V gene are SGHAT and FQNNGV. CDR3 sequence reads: CASSLLGGLADTQYF. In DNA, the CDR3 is TGTGCCAGCAGCCTTCTCGGGGGGCTAGCAGATACGCAGTATTTT. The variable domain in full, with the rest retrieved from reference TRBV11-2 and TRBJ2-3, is EAGVAQSPRYKIIEKRQSVAFWCNPISGHATLYWYQQILGQGPKLLIQFQNNGVVDDSQLPKDRFSAERLKGVDSTLKIQPAKLEDSAVYLCASSLLGGLADTQYFGPGTRLTVL.

This chain's CDR3 is CASSEGTVAYYF. The CDR3, as DNA: TGTGCCAGCAGTGAAGGCACGGTAGCGTACTACTTC. The rearrangement joins TRBV6-1 to TRBJ2-7; D might be TRBD2 (5 bases). The CDR3 length is 12 residues. Per germline, CDR1 MNHNS and CDR2 SASEGT. Trimming stripped 1 base from V and 13 bases from J, with 14 bases between.

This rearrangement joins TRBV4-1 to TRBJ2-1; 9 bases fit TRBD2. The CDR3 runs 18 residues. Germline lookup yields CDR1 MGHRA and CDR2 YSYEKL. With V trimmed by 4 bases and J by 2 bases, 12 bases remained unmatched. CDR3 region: CASSRAEIRLAAYNEQFF. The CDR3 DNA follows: TGCGCCAGCAGCCGGGCGGAGATTCGACTAGCGGCCTACAATGAGCAGTTCTTC.

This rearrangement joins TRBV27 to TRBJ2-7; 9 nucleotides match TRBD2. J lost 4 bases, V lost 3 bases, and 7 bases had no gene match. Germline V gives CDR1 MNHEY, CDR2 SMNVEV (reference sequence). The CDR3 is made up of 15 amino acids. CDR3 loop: CASSLMASGIYEQYF. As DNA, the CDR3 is TGTGCCAGCAGTTTGATGGCTAGCGGGATTTACGAGCAGTACTTC.

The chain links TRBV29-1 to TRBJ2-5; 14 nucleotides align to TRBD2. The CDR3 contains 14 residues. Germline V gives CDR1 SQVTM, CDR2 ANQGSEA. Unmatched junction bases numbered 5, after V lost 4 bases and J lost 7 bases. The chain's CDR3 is CSVVATSGRGTQYF. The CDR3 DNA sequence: TGCAGCGTTGTTGCGACTAGCGGGAGGGGGACCCAGTACTTC.

CDR3 in DNA: TGCGCCAGCAGCTTGTGGCAGCCGGCGGAAGGGGAGCAGTACTTC. Protein product: CASSLWQPAEGEQYF. The gene calls are TRBV5-1 and TRBJ2-7; D is uncertain. Trimming removed 1 base from V and 7 bases from J, with 18 bases in between. This CDR3 is built from 15 residues. In germline, CDR1 is SGHRS, CDR2 YFSETQ.